This passage covers 5 T cell receptor beta chains from one sample sequenced in a study of a mutant IDH1 vaccine in newly diagnosed glioma. Antigens for these TCRs are unknown. TCRdb keeps only in-frame clones here, not all; method: immunoSEQ multiplex PCR. The sample consists of approximately 110,000 clones, approximately 87% of them appearing once. As to time point: week 11, during vaccination. Each dose delivered 300 ug of mutant IDH1 20-mer peptide subcutaneously with imiquimod. The sequenced sample was PBMCs, obtained from a glioma patient whose treatment included an IDH1 peptide vaccine. The receptors stem from a woman between 50 and 59 years old with glioma.

The count of this clone is one. The chain joins TRBV19 to TRBJ2-2; D remains ambiguous. V lost 5 bases and J lost 1, with 17 bases in between. CDR1 is LNHDA, CDR2 SQIVND, per germline (reference sequence). The CDR3 length is 17 residues. Written as DNA, the CDR3 is TGTGCCAGTAGTTCGTCTCCCCGGGTTTTGAACACCGGGGAGCTGTTTTTT. It translates to CASSSSPRVLNTGELFF. The full variable domain, its missing parts supplied by reference TRBV19 and TRBJ2-2, is DGGITQSPKYLFRKEGQNVTLSCEQNLNHDAMYWYRQDPGQGLRLIYYSQIVNDFQKGDIAEGYSVSREKKESFPLTVTSAQKNPTAFYLCASSSSPRVLNTGELFFGEGSRLTVL.

V and J are TRBV28 and TRBJ1-2; unclear D gene. CDR1 MDHEN and CDR2 SYDVKM come from the germline V gene. The CDR3 is 11 residues long. The ends were cut back, 3 bases at V and 6 bases at J, with 5 bases in the middle. The CDR3 DNA reads as TGTGCCAGCAGTTTTCTTAATGGCTACACCTTC. This encodes CASSFLNGYTF.

This clone has just a few counts. The chain uses TRBV30 and TRBJ1-3; TRBD1 is a possible D gene (6 bases). In germline, CDR1 is GTSNPN, CDR2 SVGIG (reference sequence). This CDR3 spans 17 amino acids. Trimming took 0 bases from V and 4 from J, leaving 19 bases between them. CDR3 DNA: TGTGCCTGGAGTGTACTACAGGGCAGAGTATCCGGAAACACCATATATTTT. Amino acid sequence: CAWSVLQGRVSGNTIYF. The variable domain in full, completed from reference TRBV30 and TRBJ1-3, reads SQTIHQWPATLVQPVGSPLSLECTVEGTSNPNLYWYRQAAGRGLQLLFYSVGIGQISSEVPQNLSASRPQDRQFILSSKKLLLSDSGFYLCAWSVLQGRVSGNTIYFGEGSWLTVV.

The chain has TRBV6-4 and TRBJ1-1, with D hard to call. The CDR3 runs to 13 residues. Trimming stripped 6 bases from V and 1 base from J, with 9 bases between. The germline V gene has CDR1 MRHNA and CDR2 SNTAGT. In DNA form, the CDR3 reads TGTGCCAGCAGAAGGCTTCCGAACACTGAAGCTTTCTTT. Protein sequence: CASRRLPNTEAFF.

CDR3 loop: CASSESRSYEQYF. The CDR3 DNA sequence: TGTGCCAGCAGTGAATCTCGCTCCTACGAGCAGTACTTC. The J gene is TRBJ2-7, the V gene TRBV6-5; D gene uncertain. This CDR3 has 13 amino acids. V was shortened by 5 bases and J by 0 bases, with 8 bases between the two germline ends. Germline V gene data show CDR1 as MNHEY and CDR2 as SVGAGI.